This TCR beta chain was captured in a study of cytomegalovirus exposure and HLA in healthy donors. Healthy individuals who donated bone marrow served as the donors. A word on this clone: Its antigen is unknown.

Findings and limits, study-wide: It was taken for granted in presence/absence analyses that sequencing depth across donors was roughly uniform.

60 Vbeta and 13 Jbeta primers were used in PCR. Measured with immunoSEQ multiplex PCR; TCRdb has only the in-frame clones, and not every one. The data hold roughly 290,000 clones, with 70% to 90% observed a single time. Deletions cut 0 bases from V and 5 bases from J, with 11 bases between. Germline V CDR1 and CDR2: LNHNV, YYDKDF (reference sequence). The CDR3 is 15 residues long. The chain links TRBV15 to TRBJ1-5; the D gene is possibly TRBD1 (5 bases). The source of this sequence is a woman younger than 35 in good health and CMV-seronegative. Sequencing was performed on PBMCs. DNA of the CDR3: TGTGCCACCAGCAGAGATGGGGGGACGGATCAGCCCCAGCATTTT. Amino acid sequence: CATSRDGGTDQPQHF.